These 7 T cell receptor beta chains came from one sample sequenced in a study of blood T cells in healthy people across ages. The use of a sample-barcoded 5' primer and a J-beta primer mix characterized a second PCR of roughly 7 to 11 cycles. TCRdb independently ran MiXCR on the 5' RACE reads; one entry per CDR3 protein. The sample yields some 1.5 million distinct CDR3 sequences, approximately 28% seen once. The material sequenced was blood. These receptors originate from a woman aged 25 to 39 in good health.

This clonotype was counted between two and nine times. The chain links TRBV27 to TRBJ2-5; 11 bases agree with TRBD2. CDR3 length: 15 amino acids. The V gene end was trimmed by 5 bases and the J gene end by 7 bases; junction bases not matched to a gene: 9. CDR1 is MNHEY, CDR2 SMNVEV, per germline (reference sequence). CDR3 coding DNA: TGTGCCAGCAGTCCATTAGCGGGGGGGCAGGGGACCCAGTACTTC. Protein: CASSPLAGGQGTQYF.

CDR3 protein: CASSEGASDTGELFF. The CDR3 bases are TGTGCCAGCAGTGAAGGGGCTAGCGACACCGGGGAGCTGTTTTTT. V gene TRBV6-1 combines with J gene TRBJ2-2, with D maybe TRBD2 (6 bases). CDR3 length equals 15 residues. CDR1 and CDR2 (germline): MNHNS, SASEGT. Trimming left V 1 base short and J 3 bases short, with 9 bases between.

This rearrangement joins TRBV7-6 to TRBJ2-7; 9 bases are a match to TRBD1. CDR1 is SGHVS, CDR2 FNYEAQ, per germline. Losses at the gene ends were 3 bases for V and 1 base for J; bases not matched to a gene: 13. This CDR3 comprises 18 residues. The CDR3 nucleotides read TGTGCCAGCAGCTTGGGGGCAAGCGGGACAGGGTCGTCCTACGAGCAGTACTTC. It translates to CASSLGASGTGSSYEQYF.

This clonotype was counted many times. The CDR3: CASSSSGGHTDTQYF. The CDR3 nucleotides read TGTGCCAGCAGCTCCTCCGGTGGCCACACAGATACGCAGTATTTT. V and J are TRBV7-9 and TRBJ2-3; D is undetermined. V dropped 4 bases and J dropped 2 bases, with 13 bases sitting between them. Per germline, CDR1 SEHNR and CDR2 FQNEAQ (reference sequence). The CDR3 runs 15 residues.

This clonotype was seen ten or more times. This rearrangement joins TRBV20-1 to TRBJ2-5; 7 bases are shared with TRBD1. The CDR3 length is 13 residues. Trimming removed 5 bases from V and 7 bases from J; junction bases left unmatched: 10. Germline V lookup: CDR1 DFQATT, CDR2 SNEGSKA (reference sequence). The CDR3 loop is CSAWDSDRGTQYF. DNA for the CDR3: TGCAGTGCTTGGGACAGCGACCGGGGGACCCAGTACTTC.

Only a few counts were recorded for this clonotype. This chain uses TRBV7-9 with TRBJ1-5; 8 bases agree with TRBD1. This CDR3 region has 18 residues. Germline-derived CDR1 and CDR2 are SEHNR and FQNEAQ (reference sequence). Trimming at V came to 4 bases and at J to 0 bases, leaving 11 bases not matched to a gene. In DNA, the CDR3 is TGTGCCAGCAGCTCAGTCCCGGGACAGGTCTATAGCAATCAGCCCCAGCATTTT. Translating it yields CASSSVPGQVYSNQPQHF.

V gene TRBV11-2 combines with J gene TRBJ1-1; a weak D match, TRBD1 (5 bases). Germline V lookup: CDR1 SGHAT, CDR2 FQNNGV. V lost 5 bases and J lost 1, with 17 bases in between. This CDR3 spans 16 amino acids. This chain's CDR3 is CASSPGAGRANTEAFF. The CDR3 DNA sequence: TGTGCCAGCAGCCCCGGGGCGGGGAGGGCGAACACTGAAGCTTTCTTT.